Listed below are T cell receptor beta chains from one sample, sequenced in a study of response to subunit inactivated influenza vaccine. Via MiXCR, TCRdb re-called the RT-PCR reads, giving one row per CDR3 protein. Among roughly 290,000 distinct CDR3 sequences listed, 20% to 25% were seen once. This sample comprised PBMCs from blood, obtained roughly 20 months after vaccination. The receptors come from a man between 50 and 70 years old who received an inactivated influenza vaccine. The CDR3 runs from the conserved cysteine through the conserved F or W. Fields, in order: V gene, clone size, J gene, CDR3 protein. Size is stated for part of the rows, as once, few or many counts, or as a class when the clone is expanded.

TRBV7-8,many,TRBJ1-6,CASSFARGGNNNSPLHF
TRBV30,NA,TRBJ1-5,CACSRDRGQPQHF
TRBV7-9,few,TRBJ1-2,CASSLGGGLNYGYTF
TRBV4-1,few,TRBJ1-2,CASSQAPGTGSGYTF
TRBV5-1,few,TRBJ2-2,CASSWQGQGDAGELFF
TRBV12-3/TRBV12-4,NA,TRBJ2-2,CASSRLGVVNTGELFF
TRBV12-3/TRBV12-4,NA,TRBJ2-6,CASSLGTTGANVLTF
TRBV12-3/TRBV12-4,NA,TRBJ2-1,CASSFPTWGAGYNEQFF
TRBV15,many,TRBJ1-1,CATSRERHTEAFF
TRBV20-1,few,TRBJ1-2,CSARGGQGGSYGYTF
TRBV3-1,few,TRBJ2-1,CASSQGPSLAGGSYNEQFF
TRBV12-3/TRBV12-4,few,TRBJ2-3,CASSSGTDTQYF
TRBV20-1,NA,TRBJ1-2,CSARDQAFPYGYTF
TRBV30,NA,TRBJ2-5,CAWSETGLLAQYF
TRBV28,NA,TRBJ2-4,CASSNLGGSKNIQYF